This T cell receptor (beta chain) appears in the sequencing data of a study of persistence of HIV-infected CD4 T cells. The stimulus was lysate of CMV-infected fibroblasts, 9 to 10 ug/mL. CD40L/CD69 double-negative CD45RO-high memory CD4+ T cells were collected. The table lists this clone with a few counts. The antigen remains undetermined. Sequencing used immunoSEQ version 4 in survey mode. Only in-frame clones appear in the TCRdb table, and some are missing; sequencing was by immunoSEQ multiplex PCR. The profile covers roughly 34,000 clones, with about 80% appearing a single time and under 8% taken by the ten largest. This CDR3 is built from 13 residues. Germline values: CDR1 WNHNN, CDR2 SYGVQD (reference sequence). The ends were cut back, 5 bases at V and 1 base at J, with 8 bases in the middle.

This TCR came from an adult woman with HIV who was CMV-seropositive. The V and J genes are TRBV10-1 and TRBJ1-1, with D perhaps TRBD1 (5 bases). Sequenced material: CD4+ T cells sorted from PBMCs after roughly 19-hour stimulation, taken from a patient who received antiretroviral therapy. CDR3 nucleotides: TGCGCCAGCAGTTCAGGGTGGAACACTGAAGCTTTCTTT. It yields the protein CASSSGWNTEAFF.